A selection of T cell receptor beta chains follows, all from one sample in a study of T cells in Graves' hyperthyroidism and ophthalmopathy. TCRdb re-analysed the multiplex PCR reads in MiXCR, keeping a single row per CDR3 protein. The profile shows 450,000 to 500,000 distinct CDR3 sequences, about 20% of them singletons. Sequencing was done on a sample of blood. Receptor source: an older woman with Graves' ophthalmopathy. Each CDR3 is given with its conserved first and last residue. Fields, in order: J gene, D gene, clone size, V gene, CDR3 DNA, CDR3 protein. A D gene is named only where the DNA matches it firmly. Not every row has a clone size; where given, it reads once, few, many or a size class.

TRBJ2-5	TRBD1	few	TRBV18	TGTGCCAGCTCACCAGGACAGGGGGCCAGGGAGACCCAGTACTTC	CASSPGQGARETQYF
TRBJ2-1	NA	few	TRBV5-1	TGCGCCAGCAGTCACACCGGGACAAGCAGCTCCTACAATGAGCAGTTCTTC	CASSHTGTSSSYNEQFF
TRBJ2-1	TRBD2	few	TRBV7-3	TGTGCCAGCAGCTCCCCCAGCGGGATGGGGTACAATGAGCAGTTCTTC	CASSSPSGMGYNEQFF
TRBJ2-2	NA	NA	TRBV3-1	TGTGCCAGCAGCCATAGCAGTTCTGGGGAGCTGTTTTTT	CASSHSSSGELFF
TRBJ2-6	NA	NA	TRBV28	TGTGCCGCGTACGGGGCCAACGTCCTGACTTTC	CAAYGANVLTF
TRBJ2-7	TRBD2	NA	TRBV7-9	TGTGCCAGCAACCCCACCTCTTTTAGCGGGAGAATCTACGAGCAGTACTTC	CASNPTSFSGRIYEQYF
TRBJ1-1	NA	many	TRBV30	TGTGCCTGGGGACTTGGCCGGGACACTGAAGCTTTCTTT	CAWGLGRDTEAFF
TRBJ1-1	NA	many	TRBV6-1	TGTGCCAGCAGTGAAGAGCTGACGTTGACTGAAGCTTTCTTT	CASSEELTLTEAFF
TRBJ2-1	TRBD1	few	TRBV20-1	TGCAGTGCCAGGGCAGGGACAGGTATGAATCATGAGCAGTTCTTC	CSARAGTGMNHEQFF
TRBJ2-5	NA	few	TRBV10-3	TGTGCCATCGGGGGACGGACCCAAGAGACCCAGTACTTC	CAIGGRTQETQYF
TRBJ1-2	TRBD1	many	TRBV28	TGTGCCAGCAGTTTTCGACAGGGGTACTATGGCTACACCTTC	CASSFRQGYYGYTF
TRBJ1-2	NA	few	TRBV30	TGTGCCTGGAGCGGGGGGCAGTACTATGGCTACACCTTC	CAWSGGQYYGYTF
TRBJ1-1	TRBD1	many	TRBV11-2	TGTGCCAGCAGCTCGTTAAAGGGGGCGCGGAACACTGAAGCTTTCTTT	CASSSLKGARNTEAFF
TRBJ1-5	NA	NA	TRBV2	TGTGCCAGCACCATACTCCGGGGTGAGGGTCAGCCCCAGCATTTT	CASTILRGEGQPQHF
TRBJ2-1	TRBD1	NA	TRBV6-2/TRBV6-3	TGTGCCAGCAGTTATTCCGGGGTTAGACAGGGAAGGCATGAGCAGTTCTTC	CASSYSGVRQGRHEQFF
TRBJ2-1	TRBD2	NA	TRBV4-3	TGCGCCAGCAGCCACCGGCGGACTAGCGGGGCCCACAATGAGCAGTTCTTC	CASSHRRTSGAHNEQFF
TRBJ1-2	TRBD1	NA	TRBV5-5	TGTGCCAGCAGCTTCGACAGGGGGCGTCATGGCTACACCTTC	CASSFDRGRHGYTF
TRBJ2-7	NA	many	TRBV2	TGTGCCAGCAGTGTTTATTCTGGGGAAACCTACGAGCAGTACTTC	CASSVYSGETYEQYF
TRBJ2-7	NA	NA	TRBV25-1	TGTGCTTACGAGCCGCGGGTAACAGCCTACGAGCAGTACTTC	CAYEPRVTAYEQYF
TRBJ2-2	NA	many	TRBV11-1	TGTGCCAGCAGCTTAGACCTCTCCGGGGAGCTGTTTTTT	CASSLDLSGELFF
TRBJ2-5	NA	few	TRBV7-7	TGTGCTAGCAGCCCCGGTGAGGGCCAGGAGACCCAGTACTTC	CASSPGEGQETQYF
TRBJ2-7	TRBD2	many	TRBV12-3/TRBV12-4	TGTGCCAGCACCCGGGGGGCTAGCGGGAGCTCCTACGAGCAGTACTTC	CASTRGASGSSYEQYF
TRBJ1-1	NA	few	TRBV29-1	TGCAGCGTTGTTCGGCACGGAAAAAACACTGAAGCTTTCTTT	CSVVRHGKNTEAFF
TRBJ2-3	NA	few	TRBV5-6	TGTGCCAGCAGCCAGGGTCCCACAGATACGCAGTATTTT	CASSQGPTDTQYF